The 16 T cell receptor beta chains given below trace back to one sample, sequenced in a study of tumor-infiltrating lymphocytes in primary liver carcinoma (dated by TCRdb to 2015 to 2018). Blood RNA was extracted from unsorted whole blood with TRIzol reagent; germline DNA came from the DNeasy Blood & Tissue kit. The reads were generated on an Illumina HiSeq 2500. Starting from approximately 0.5 ug total RNA, TCRbeta-specific cDNA was produced by reverse transcription with a constant-region primer and ProtoScript II reverse transcriptase. The TCRbeta libraries were prepared through three rounds of nested multiplex PCR following a slightly modified ARM-PCR procedure. Multiplex TRBV1-TRBV30 forward primers and a Cbeta reverse primer were used in the first two PCR rounds, each of which was run for 10 to 11 cycles. TCRdb took the public reads, trimmed them with fastp at Q25, ran MiXCR for clone calling and kept in-frame beta chains. Entries that share a CDR3 protein sequence are merged under the most common genes and DNA. This sample comprises 310,000 or so distinct CDR3 sequences, more than 55% of them detected only once. The ten largest clones add up to more than 15% of the sample.

Sequenced material: peripheral blood. The origin of the receptors is a woman aged 25 to 39 with primary liver carcinoma and hepatitis B virus infection.

J is TRBJ2-7 and V is TRBV13, with no clear D. The V and J ends lost 6 bases and 1 base respectively, with 10 bases between them. CDR1 and CDR2 (germline): PRHDT, FYEKMQ (reference sequence). The CDR3 totals 13 residues. The CDR3 bases are TGTGCCAGCAGAGAAGACTCGTCCTACGAGCAGTACTTC. Amino acids: CASREDSSYEQYF.

This clonotype appeared many times. V and J are TRBV29-1 and TRBJ1-1, with D possibly being TRBD1 (5 bases). Germline CDR1 SQVTM, CDR2 ANQGSEA. The CDR3 has 13 amino acids. The V end was cut by 7 bases, the J end by 1 base, with 13 bases between. CDR3 amino acids: CSGRGGWNTEAFF. DNA of the CDR3: TGCAGCGGCCGGGGGGGATGGAACACTGAAGCTTTCTTT.

The V and J genes are TRBV6-2 or TRBV6-3 and TRBJ2-5, with TRBD2 identical over 12 bases. V lost 6 bases to trimming and J lost 4 bases; unmatched junction nucleotides: 6. CDR1 is MNHEY and CDR2 is SVGEGT in the germline V gene. CDR3 length equals 15 residues. CDR3 sequence reads: CASRASGRARETQYF. CDR3 in DNA: TGTGCCAGCAGAGCTAGCGGGAGGGCGCGAGAGACCCAGTACTTC.

The gene calls are TRBV2 and TRBJ2-3, with D possibly being TRBD2 (6 bases). Per germline, CDR1 SNHLY and CDR2 FYNNEI. CDR3 size: 15 residues. Trimming cost V 6 bases and J 5 bases, with 18 bases left between them. CDR3 amino acids: CASRVTSSLGDTQYF. The CDR3 DNA sequence: TGTGCCAGCAGAGTCACTAGCAGCTTGGGAGATACGCAGTATTTT.

The chain is built from TRBV6-5 and TRBJ1-4; D uncertain. This CDR3 is built from 13 residues. Trimming left V 2 bases short and J 7 bases short, with 8 bases between. The germline V gene has CDR1 MNHEY and CDR2 SVGAGI. CDR3 DNA: TGTGCCAGCAGTTACCGGCACGGTGAAAAACTGTTTTTT. Translating it yields CASSYRHGEKLFF.

Turning to this clonotype: Likely a read error: the CDR3 ends without its conserved phenylalanine or tryptophan. V and J are TRBV29-1 and TRBJ2-1; 12 bases are shared with TRBD2. The germline V gene encodes CDR1 SQVTM and CDR2 ANQGSEA. Germline trimming cut 7 bases from V and 7 bases from J; bases unmatched to any gene: 8. This CDR3 spans 14 amino acids. CDR3 sequence: CSAAGLAGSNEQFL. CDR3 sequence (DNA): TGCAGCGCCGCAGGACTAGCGGGAAGTAATGAGCAGTTCTTA.

The chain employs TRBV13 and TRBJ2-7; TRBD1 or TRBD2 may be the D gene (6 bases each). CDR3 length: 16 residues. Looked up from germline, CDR1 is PRHDT and CDR2 is FYEKMQ (reference sequence). V lost 6 bases and J 3 bases, leaving 21 bases between the germline ends. CDR3 region: CASSPGGGRAIYEQYF. The DNA of the CDR3 is TGTGCCAGCAGTCCTGGAGGGGGTCGAGCGATCTACGAGCAGTACTTC. Full variable domain (outside the CDR3, taken from reference TRBV13 and TRBJ2-7): AAGVIQSPRHLIKEKRETATLKCYPIPRHDTVYWYQQGPGQDPQFLISFYEKMQSDKGSIPDRFSAQQFSDYHSELNMSSLELGDSALYFCASSPGGGRAIYEQYFGPGTRLTVT.

As concerns this clonotype: The junction and the germline gene differ at one end; a read error may be behind it. V is TRBV5-6 and J is TRBJ1-1; 8 positions agree with TRBD1. This CDR3 comprises 16 residues. Germline CDR1 is SGHDT and CDR2 is YYEEEE. The CDR3 nucleotides are TGTGCCAGCAACTTGTTCGGGACAGGAGGCAACACTGAAGCTTTCTTT. Translated, it gives CASNLFGTGGNTEAFF.

Notes on this clonotype: A much larger clone is a single base away; this may be a read error. The chain carries TRBV4-1 and TRBJ1-4, with TRBD1 identical over 9 bases. CDR3 length: 17 residues. Germline V gives CDR1 MGHRA, CDR2 YSYEKL. The ends lost 0 bases at V and 9 bases at J; junction bases unmatched: 11. The DNA of the CDR3 is TGCGCCAGCAGCCAAGATCTAAAGGGGACAGGGAATCAAAAACTGTTTTTT. This translates into CASSQDLKGTGNQKLFF.

The chain recombines TRBV2 with TRBJ2-1; tentatively, D is TRBD2 (6 bases). The CDR3 is 12 residues long. Per the germline V gene, CDR1 is SNHLY and CDR2 is FYNNEI. The V end lost 3 bases, the J end lost 10 bases, and 10 bases lay between the germline ends. Written as DNA, the CDR3 is TGTGCCAGCAGTGACGGGACTGGAGAGCAGTTCTTC. Encoded protein: CASSDGTGEQFF.

Concerning this clonotype: A much larger clone differs by one base, so this may be a read error. This chain connects TRBV12-3 or TRBV12-4 to TRBJ2-1; D is uncertain. This CDR3 is 14 amino acids long. The V end was cut by 5 bases, the J end by 4 bases, with 12 bases between. The CDR3 nucleotides read TGTGCCAGCAGTCCTAGGAAACAATACAATGAGCAGTTCTTC. This codes for CASSPRKQYNEQFF.

CDR3: CASNKGGLAEPYEQYF. DNA for the CDR3: TGTGCCAGCAACAAAGGGGGACTAGCGGAGCCCTACGAGCAGTACTTC. The V call is TRBV21-1, the J call TRBJ2-7; the table's D call of TRBD2 was not tested on the DNA. TRBV21-1 is reported as a pseudogene. This CDR3 has 16 residues.

The table lists this clonotype with a count of one. The junction shows a germline mismatch at one end, possibly a read error. This chain links TRBV7-9 with TRBJ2-7, with 9 bases identical to TRBD1. Germline CDR1 is SEHNR and CDR2 is FQNEAQ (reference sequence). The CDR3 spans 15 residues. The CDR3 here is CASSLAVQGAYEEYF. The CDR3 nucleotides are TGTGCCAGCAGCTTAGCGGTACAGGGGGCATACGAGGAGTACTTC.

The chain employs TRBV12-3 or TRBV12-4 and TRBJ2-3; maybe TRBD2 (6 bases). The CDR3 totals 14 residues. V dropped 8 bases and J dropped 8 bases, with 20 bases sitting between them. CDR3 sequence: CASGRTGRSGTQYF. For the CDR3, the DNA is TGTGCCAGCGGGAGGACCGGTCGTTCAGGTACGCAGTATTTT.

In regard to this clonotype: At one boundary the junction diverges from the germline segment, which might be a read error. The V gene is TRBV4-1, the J gene TRBJ1-1; maybe TRBD1 (5 bases). This CDR3 has 15 residues. The germline CDR1 and CDR2 sequences are MGHRA and YSYEKL. CDR3 DNA sequence: TGCACCAGCAGTCACGACAGAACAGCGAACACTGAAGCTTTCTTT. Protein sequence: CTSSHDRTANTEAFF.

This clonotype was picked up many times. This chain links TRBV6-2 or TRBV6-3 with TRBJ1-1; D is undetermined. CDR3 length equals 11 residues. From germline, CDR1 is MNHEY and CDR2 SVGEGT. Trimming left V 5 bases short and J 4 bases short, with 5 bases between. The CDR3 nucleotides read TGTGCCAGCAGTGACACCACTGAAGCTTTCTTT. This gives the protein CASSDTTEAFF.